These 32 T cell receptor beta chains share one sample of origin, sequenced in a study of blood T cell repertoires in COVID-19. TCRdb keeps only in-frame clones here, not all; method: immunoSEQ multiplex PCR. The repertoire includes under 110,000 clones, 92% of them detected once, and roughly 5.6% sits in the top ten. The sequenced sample consisted of peripheral blood. The receptors were sampled from a man aged 50 to 60 with active COVID-19.

The chain carries TRBV28 and TRBJ1-5, with D perhaps TRBD1 (6 bases). The length of the CDR3 is 14 residues. Trimming stripped 2 bases from V and 3 bases from J, with 8 bases between. Germline values: CDR1 MDHEN, CDR2 SYDVKM. CDR3 loop: CASSLGQHNQPQHF. CDR3 nucleotide sequence: TGTGCCAGCAGTTTAGGACAGCACAATCAGCCCCAGCATTTT.

This chain links TRBV28 with TRBJ2-3; 8 nucleotides line up with TRBD2. CDR3 length: 16 amino acids. The germline CDR1 and CDR2 sequences are MDHEN and SYDVKM. The J segment lost 1 base and the V segment lost 4 bases, leaving 7 bases of the junction unmatched. CDR3 bases: TGTGCCAGCAGTTCTGTTAGCGGGACTGGCACAGATACGCAGTATTTT. Encoded protein: CASSSVSGTGTDTQYF.

The chain employs TRBV5-6 and TRBJ2-7, with D possibly being TRBD2 (6 bases). The CDR3 is 14 residues long. CDR1 and CDR2 (germline): SGHDT, YYEEEE. The V end lost 0 bases, the J end lost 4 bases, and 11 bases lay between the germline ends. CDR3 in DNA: TGTGCCAGCAGCTTGGTTGGGAGGTCGTACGAGCAGTACTTC. Its protein is CASSLVGRSYEQYF.

The V and J genes are TRBV6-2 or TRBV6-3 and TRBJ2-5, with 10 bases lining up with TRBD2. This CDR3 has 15 residues. CDR1 is MNHEY, CDR2 SVGEGT, per germline. Losses at the gene ends were 5 bases for V and 3 bases for J; bases not matched to a gene: 6. CDR3 nucleotides: TGTGCCAGCAGTCGAGCGGGAGGGCCCGAAGAGACCCAGTACTTC. Protein product: CASSRAGGPEETQYF.

Only a few counts were recorded for this clone. The V call is TRBV7-3, the J call TRBJ1-1; 9 bases match TRBD1. CDR1 and CDR2 from the germline V gene are SGHTA and FQGTGA. This CDR3 has 16 amino acids. Unmatched junction bases numbered 8, after V lost 5 bases and J lost 1 base. DNA for the CDR3: TGTGCCAGCAGCAAAGGGGGACAGGGTAGGAACACTGAAGCTTTCTTT. Protein: CASSKGGQGRNTEAFF.

The J gene is TRBJ2-5, the V gene TRBV11-2, with 12 bases matching TRBD2. This CDR3 comprises 18 residues. V trimming: 2 bases; J trimming: 3 bases; junction bases outside the gene matches: 10. The germline V gene has CDR1 SGHAT and CDR2 FQNNGV. CDR3 nucleotides: TGTGCCAGCAGCTTAAATTCACCGGGACTAGCGGGTAAAGAGACCCAGTACTTC. This translates into CASSLNSPGLAGKETQYF.

V usage is TRBV19 and J usage is TRBJ2-1, with TRBD2 matching 16 bases. The V and J ends lost 6 bases and 4 bases, in that order; junction bases with no gene match: 3. CDR3 size: 16 residues. Germline V gene data show CDR1 as LNHDA and CDR2 as SQIVND (reference sequence). Here the CDR3 DNA reads TGTGCCAGTAGGATGGGACTAGCGGGAGGGTACAATGAGCAGTTCTTC. Encoded protein: CASRMGLAGGYNEQFF.

The chain has TRBV5-5 and TRBJ2-1; D is possibly TRBD2 (6 bases). This CDR3 is built from 16 residues. V lost 0 bases, J lost 1 base, and 11 bases lay in between. Germline V lookup: CDR1 SGHKS, CDR2 YYEKEE (reference sequence). DNA of the CDR3: TGTGCCAGCAGCTTGGAGTGGCGGGGATCCTACAATGAGCAGTTCTTC. It specifies CASSLEWRGSYNEQFF.

This rearrangement joins TRBV9 to TRBJ2-2; maybe TRBD2 (6 bases). CDR1 is SGDLS and CDR2 is YYNGEE in the germline V gene. V was cut by 0 bases and J by 0 bases, with 6 bases left in between. The CDR3 runs 15 residues. This CDR3 reads CASSVGGANTGELFF. Here the CDR3 DNA reads TGTGCCAGCAGCGTAGGGGGGGCGAACACCGGGGAGCTGTTTTTT.

The chain uses TRBV7-9 and TRBJ2-7; a weak D match, TRBD1 (6 bases). Trimming removed 1 base at V and 6 bases at J, with 13 bases between. Per the germline V gene, CDR1 is SEHNR and CDR2 is FQNEAQ (reference sequence). There are 14 residues in the CDR3. The CDR3 DNA sequence: TGTGCCAGCAGCTTAGGCAGGGGTGCTGGCGAGCAGTACTTC. It is translated as CASSLGRGAGEQYF. Variable domain in full (rest from reference TRBV7-9 and TRBJ2-7): DTGVSQNPRHKITKRGQNVTFRCDPISEHNRLYWYRQTLGQGPEFLTYFQNEAQLEKSRLLSDRFSAERPKGSFSTLEIQRTEQGDSAMYLCASSLGRGAGEQYFGPGTRLTVT.

This clone has only one observation. The J gene is TRBJ2-2, the V gene TRBV18; possibly TRBD1 for D (6 bases). Trimming took off 3 bases at V and 0 bases at J, with 11 bases between the two ends. In germline, CDR1 is KGHSH, CDR2 LQKENI. This CDR3 is 16 amino acids long. CDR3 DNA sequence: TGTGCCAGCTCACCGTCCCCAGGGGCGAACACCGGGGAGCTGTTTTTT. Amino acids: CASSPSPGANTGELFF.

Concerning this clone itself: This sample also contains other DNA sequences that code for the same CDR3. The V call is TRBV4-1, the J call TRBJ2-5; no firm D call. The length of the CDR3 is 13 residues. Germline CDR1 reads MGHRA; CDR2 reads YSYEKL. V was clipped by 0 bases and J by 3 bases, with 5 bases between them. CDR3 amino acids: CASSQDREETQYF. CDR3 bases: TGCGCCAGCAGCCAAGACCGAGAAGAGACCCAGTACTTC.

The chain has TRBV28 and TRBJ1-5; TRBD1 matches 7 bases. The V and J ends lost 7 bases and 7 bases, in that order; junction bases with no gene match: 10. The CDR3 consists of 14 residues. From germline, CDR1 is MDHEN and CDR2 SYDVKM. The chain's CDR3 is CASTWGDRNQPQHF. DNA for the CDR3: TGTGCCAGCACCTGGGGGGACAGAAACCAGCCCCAGCATTTT.

This rearrangement joins TRBV9 to TRBJ2-1, with 8 bases lining up with TRBD2. From germline, CDR1 is SGDLS and CDR2 YYNGEE. Unmatched junction bases numbered 3, after V lost 0 bases and J lost 1 base. The CDR3 consists of 16 residues. The CDR3 spells CASSVEASGSYNEQFF. The CDR3 nucleotides are TGTGCCAGCAGCGTAGAGGCTAGCGGGTCCTACAATGAGCAGTTCTTC. The full variable domain, its missing parts supplied by reference TRBV9 and TRBJ2-1, is DSGVTQTPKHLITATGQRVTLRCSPRSGDLSVYWYQQSLDQGLQFLIQYYNGEERAKGNILERFSAQQFPDLHSELNLSSLELGDSALYFCASSVEASGSYNEQFFGPGTRLTVL.

This sequence joins TRBV18 and TRBJ2-5; perhaps TRBD2 as D (5 bases). CDR1 is KGHSH, CDR2 LQKENI, per germline. The CDR3 totals 13 residues. V was trimmed by 3 bases and J by 5 bases, leaving 10 bases between them. The CDR3 reads CASSPGSGETQYF. The CDR3, as DNA: TGTGCCAGCTCACCGGGGTCGGGGGAGACCCAGTACTTC.

The chain recombines TRBV2 with TRBJ1-1, with 8 bases that match TRBD1. With 7 bases clipped from V and 1 base from J, the junction kept 2 bases outside the gene matches. Germline CDR1 is SNHLY and CDR2 is FYNNEI. The CDR3 extends over 13 amino acids. CDR3 nucleotide sequence: TGTGCCAGCACGGACAGGGAGAACACTGAAGCTTTCTTT. Translation: CASTDRENTEAFF.

This clone was found a few times. This chain uses TRBV7-9 with TRBJ1-6; D is unresolved. CDR3 length: 15 amino acids. Looked up from germline, CDR1 is SEHNR and CDR2 is FQNEAQ (reference sequence). The ends were cut back, 6 bases at V and 7 bases at J, with 16 bases in the middle. CDR3: CASSLRPGYNSPLHF. As DNA, the CDR3 is TGTGCCAGCAGTCTTCGACCGGGATACAATTCACCCCTCCACTTT.

In the case of this clone: The junction departs from the called germline gene at one end, perhaps through a read error. This CDR3 is CASSLGGQIF. CDR3 in DNA: TGTGCCAGCAGCCTCGGTGGACAGATTTTT. This chain links TRBV2 with TRBJ1-4; a weak D match, TRBD1 (6 bases). The CDR3 loop spans 10 amino acids. CDR1 is SNHLY, CDR2 FYNNEI, per germline.

The genes are TRBV7-9 and TRBJ2-3; D is unclear. Germline V gives CDR1 SEHNR, CDR2 FQNEAQ (reference sequence). The CDR3 has 13 amino acids. V lost 7 bases to trimming and J lost 3 bases, with 11 bases between them. This CDR3 reads CASKRARTDTQYF. CDR3 bases: TGTGCCAGCAAGAGAGCGAGGACAGATACGCAGTATTTT.

The DNA of the CDR3 is TGTGCCAGCAGCTTGGATTTAGCGGGAAGGTACGAGCAGTACTTC. Translation: CASSLDLAGRYEQYF. V is TRBV5-8 and J is TRBJ2-7; 8 nucleotides align to TRBD2. CDR1 is SGHTS, CDR2 YDEGEE, per germline. Trimming at V came to 0 bases and at J to 4 bases, leaving 6 bases not matched to a gene. This CDR3 is 15 amino acids long.

This chain joins TRBV2 and TRBJ1-3, with D unresolved. This CDR3 contains 14 residues. V lost 7 bases and J lost 1, with 11 bases in between. Germline CDR1 is SNHLY and CDR2 is FYNNEI. The CDR3 coding sequence is TGTGCCAGCACTTGGGCCACATCTGGAAACACCATATATTTT. Translation: CASTWATSGNTIYF. The full variable domain, completed using reference TRBV2 and TRBJ1-3, is EPEVTQTPSHQVTQMGQEVILRCVPISNHLYFYWYRQILGQKVEFLVSFYNNEISEKSEIFDDQFSVERPDGSNFTLKIRSTKLEDSAMYFCASTWATSGNTIYFGEGSWLTVV.

This chain links TRBV25-1 with TRBJ2-7; D is uncertain. The germline gives CDR1 MGHDK, CDR2 SYGVNS. The length of the CDR3 is 10 residues. V was shortened by 6 bases and J by 3 bases, with 3 bases between the two germline ends. The CDR3 is CASSHYEQYF. As DNA, the CDR3 is TGTGCCAGCAGCCACTACGAGCAGTACTTC.

This sequence joins TRBV11-2 and TRBJ2-5; weak D call: TRBD2 (6 bases). Trimming took off 2 bases at V and 0 bases at J, with 13 bases between the two ends. Per germline, CDR1 SGHAT and CDR2 FQNNGV. The CDR3 covers 16 residues. CDR3: CASSLRIGGYQETQYF. CDR3 sequence (DNA): TGTGCCAGCAGCTTAAGAATTGGGGGGTACCAAGAGACCCAGTACTTC. Filled out from reference TRBV11-2 and TRBJ2-5, the complete variable domain reads EAGVAQSPRYKIIEKRQSVAFWCNPISGHATLYWYQQILGQGPKLLIQFQNNGVVDDSQLPKDRFSAERLKGVDSTLKIQPAKLEDSAVYLCASSLRIGGYQETQYFGPGTRLLVL.

Concerning this clone itself: The junction departs from the called germline gene at one end, perhaps through a read error. The chain employs TRBV28 and TRBJ2-7; 12 nucleotides align to TRBD1. Germline CDR1 reads MDHEN; CDR2 reads SYDVKM. This CDR3 has 15 residues. CDR3 residues: CASSGGTGGSHEQYF. The CDR3 DNA reads TGTGCCAGCAGTGGGGGGACAGGGGGCTCCCACGAGCAGTACTTC.

This clone was counted a single time. J is TRBJ2-4 and V is TRBV28; no definite D call. CDR3 length: 14 amino acids. Germline CDR1 MDHEN, CDR2 SYDVKM. V was shortened by 6 bases and J by 5 bases, with 14 bases between the two germline ends. Here the CDR3 reads CASSELPNENIQYF. CDR3 DNA sequence: TGTGCCAGCAGCGAACTACCTAACGAAAACATTCAGTACTTC.

This rearrangement joins TRBV5-1 to TRBJ1-1, with unresolved D. Germline V gene sequence: CDR1 SGHRS, CDR2 YFSETQ. The V end was cut by 0 bases, the J end by 1 base, with 4 bases between. This CDR3 is 13 amino acids long. The chain's CDR3 is CASSLASNTEAFF. The CDR3, as DNA: TGCGCCAGCAGCTTGGCATCGAACACTGAAGCTTTCTTT.

This clone was found once. This chain connects TRBV14 to TRBJ2-1; 12 nucleotides align to TRBD2. CDR1 and CDR2 (germline): SGHDN, FVKESK. The V and J ends lost 4 bases and 4 bases, in that order; junction bases with no gene match: 8. The CDR3 covers 17 residues. The CDR3: CASSRLAGGPRYNEQFF. Here the CDR3 DNA reads TGTGCCAGCAGCCGTCTAGCGGGAGGGCCTCGTTACAATGAGCAGTTCTTC.

The J gene is TRBJ2-7, the V gene TRBV11-2; TRBD2 agrees at 8 bases. V shed 1 base, J shed 6 bases, and the junction held 8 bases outside the gene matches. The CDR3 covers 15 residues. In germline, CDR1 is SGHAT, CDR2 FQNNGV. The CDR3 region has the DNA TGTGCCAGCAGCTTAGCATCGGGACTAGAAGCCGAGCAGTACTTC. Protein sequence: CASSLASGLEAEQYF.

In this sample, this clone turned up once. In DNA, the CDR3 is TGTGCCAGCAGCAAAGGAGGTGGGACAGTCTCCTACGAGCAGTACTTC. Translated: CASSKGGGTVSYEQYF. This chain uses TRBV21-1 with TRBJ2-7; the D call TRBD1 from the table was never checked on the DNA. TRBV21-1 is flagged as a pseudogene. The CDR3 extends over 16 amino acids.

The chain links TRBV28 to TRBJ2-1; tentatively, D is TRBD1 (5 bases). Germline V gene data show CDR1 as MDHEN and CDR2 as SYDVKM. Trimming left V 3 bases short and J 0 bases short, with 9 bases between. The CDR3 loop spans 15 amino acids. CDR3 sequence reads: CASSFQGSSYNEQFF. CDR3 nucleotide sequence: TGTGCCAGCAGTTTTCAGGGAAGCTCCTACAATGAGCAGTTCTTC.

This clone is a singleton in its sample. The chain carries TRBV6-4 and TRBJ2-1; a possible D gene is TRBD2 (7 bases). Germline-derived CDR1 and CDR2 are MRHNA and SNTAGT. The CDR3 length is 15 residues. The V end was cut by 7 bases, the J end by 6 bases, with 19 bases between. CDR3 in amino acids: CASTLPRGAVNEQFF. In DNA form, the CDR3 reads TGTGCCAGCACCTTACCCCGGGGGGCGGTCAATGAGCAGTTCTTC.

The rearrangement uses TRBV5-1 and TRBJ1-4; unclear D gene. The germline gives CDR1 SGHRS, CDR2 YFSETQ. The CDR3 has 14 residues. V was pared by 3 bases and J by 2 bases, with 8 bases between. The CDR3 sequence: CASSSAATNEKLFF. Written as DNA, the CDR3 is TGCGCCAGCAGCTCGGCAGCGACTAATGAAAAACTGTTTTTT.